The subject of this entry is one TCR beta chain. As yet, its antigen is unknown. This CDR3 comprises 12 residues. Tens of thousands of genome equivalents of blood DNA were amplified for TRB. This sample is part of a study of T cell clusters in autoimmune cytopenias. Study summary: A median of roughly 50,000 TRB reads per sample yielded a median around 2,500 distinct clonotypes.

TRB rearrangements were amplified by touch-down multiplex PCR with mixed TRB-A/B primers. TCRdb reprocessed the multiplex PCR reads and stores each CDR3 protein as one record, lacking DNA. This sample lists fewer than 7,500 distinct CDR3 sequences; its ten largest clones have 60% to 75%. Whole-study findings and limits: TRB repertoire shifts in secondary cytopenia and chronic lymphocytic leukemia mostly reflected lymphoma, not autoimmunity.

This sample was shared with a second study, whose subject was T cell repertoires in aging, cancer and after chemotherapy. From that paper: Compared with age-matched healthy donors, untreated hematological or solid cancer patients showed higher blood TCR clonality.

The receptor was isolated from a human donor in good health. The chain couples TRBV12-3 or TRBV12-4 to TRBJ1-6. Sequencing was carried out using peripheral blood. The CDR3 here is CASSFSNSPLHF.